This T cell receptor (beta chain) was found in a study of CD8+ T cells in alopecia areata (dated by TCRdb to between 2017 and 2018). Looking at the study overall: The treated patients, all with moderate-to-severe alopecia areata, were enrolled in an open-label pilot trial of oral tofacitinib given at 5 to 10 mg twice daily. Patients received tofacitinib for 6 to 18 months and were then followed off drug for 6 months to check for delayed response and recurrence. For the treated patients, the SALT score, which quantifies what percentage of scalp surface area is affected, served as the measure of disease severity. In both human patients and the C3H/HeJ mouse model, the study applied high-throughput TCRbeta sequencing to look at T cell clonal expansion in alopecia areata. In humans, TCRbeta sequencing was performed on scalp tissue and on sorted CD4+ and CD8+ peripheral blood T cells from healthy controls and from patients with patchy or totalis/universalis alopecia areata. Tofacitinib-treated patients had biopsies at baseline and at 4 and 24 weeks of treatment, with a later scalp biopsy in several patients. Scalp clonality was compared across normal scalp (n=4), patchy alopecia areata scalp (n=8), and alopecia totalis/universalis scalp (n=8). The RNA source kit depended on sample type: the PAXgene miRNA kit for fixed scalp, the miRNeasy kit for PBMCs, and the RNeasy kit for mouse skin. TCRbeta CDR3 regions were amplified by immunoSEQ multiplex PCR using 35 Vbeta forward and 13 Jbeta reverse primers. What the research found in general, with its limitations: During tofacitinib treatment, many expanded lesional clones remained in scalp and blood, and this persistence may partly explain relapse after treatment is stopped. Compared with normal scalp, lesional scalp had higher clonality and more expanded CD8+ clones, particularly in alopecia totalis/universalis, a pattern that suggests antigenic drive. The treated cohort was small, with a single nonresponder, so links between baseline CD8+ expansion and response need larger studies. Unlike mouse skin, where gammadelta T cells dominate, normal human skin contains resident alphabeta T cells that get sequenced too, which complicates analysis of the scalp TCR repertoire. Tofacitinib significantly lowered scalp clonality and the number of expanded CD8+ clones among the top 100 scalp clones. Compared with mice, TCR sequences shared between patients were less clear, possibly partly because of HLA diversity across the patient population.

Interpreted using the paper, the treatment or condition label stands for: oral pan-JAK inhibitor, 5-10 mg twice daily. From alopecia areata patients, peripheral blood was collected along with lesional scalp punch biopsies. PBMCs were isolated by density centrifugation and stained for CD3, CD4 and CD8, after which CD4+ and CD8+ T cells were sorted on a FACSAria. Preparation of the library involved the immunoSEQ multiplex PCR assay. RNA was extracted from all samples and reverse transcribed into cDNA, which served as template for TCR sequencing. SuperScript III was used to make first-strand cDNA, primed with a 2:1 mix of oligo-dT and random hexamers. A synthetic immune receptor repertoire was used to assess amplification bias, and residual bias was removed computationally. For the original study's pipeline: Raw reads were preprocessed for error removal, and CDR3 was defined according to IMGT conventions as running from the conserved cysteine to phenylalanine. Clonality was computed by normalizing Shannon entropy by log2 of the number of productive unique TCRs and subtracting the result from 1. Whether scalp clones were CD4 or CD8 was inferred by matching scalp TCRbeta sequences against CD4 and CD8 repertoires sorted from blood. Imported from immuneACCESS, the table was reduced by TCRdb to in-frame sequences with V and J called. These copies leave out some clones; in studies compared against another copy, an unresolved V gene accounts for under half, and the cause of the remainder is not known. D and trimming were read from the DNA, whereas the V and J calls and clone size are those reported in that table. The sample data list some 190,000 clones, and under 80% of these were observed just once. 1.3% of the sample comes from the top ten.

A remark on this clone: The antigen this receptor binds is unknown. Base qualities are not at hand, and no much larger clone is one base apart.

The clonotype originates from a human donor with alopecia areata. Sample: CD4+ T cells sorted from blood, taken between weeks 49 and 50, from a patient treated with tofacitinib.

The CDR3 has the sequence CAWSPMGETQYF. The sequenced DNA is TGTGCCTGGAGCCCGATGGGAGAGACCCAGTACTTC. The chain uses TRBV30 and TRBJ2-5; the D gene is not confidently resolved. CDR1 is given as GTSNPN and CDR2 as SVGIG, both from the germline V gene (reference sequence). The CDR3 holds 12 amino acids from the cysteine to the phenylalanine. The read is trimmed to its CDR3 DNA, 36 bases read in frame from base 1. V and J are truncated by 3 bases and 4 bases respectively, leaving an intervening sequence of 9 bases.